The rows below give T cell receptor beta chains drawn from one sample of a study of beta chain features in type 1 diabetes. Using immunoSEQ multiplex PCR, the repertoire was profiled, and TCRdb retains in-frame clones only, with some absent. The data show approximately 300,000 clones, with approximately 11% seen just once and 0.015% held by the top ten. Sequencing input: naive CD4+ T cells from blood. The source of these receptors is a woman in her 30s in good health. CDR3s leave out the opening cysteine and the closing phenylalanine or tryptophan. Each record gives: J gene, V gene, CDR3 protein.

TRBJ2-5 | TRBV6-6 | ASSYGGGRARETQY
TRBJ2-7 | TRBV7-6 | ASSSTDRDHLEQY
TRBJ1-5 | TRBV27 | ASSSDWLEQPQH
TRBJ2-7 | TRBV7-2 | ASSPPLASPEQY
TRBJ2-1 | TRBV7-2 | ASSFMTGGAYNEQF
TRBJ1-2 | TRBV30 | AWSVWGQGRSYGYT
TRBJ2-7 | TRBV21-1 | ASSLSGQLWGLDCYEQY
TRBJ2-5 | TRBV5-6 | ASSNLRGGGETQY
TRBJ2-7 | TRBV7-8 | ASSLRGGREYEQY
TRBJ2-3 | TRBV5-1 | ASSLSGQTFTDTQY
TRBJ2-3 | TRBV12-5 | ASGSSGLDTQY
TRBJ1-2 | TRBV25-1 | ASQDGLNYGYT
TRBJ2-1 | TRBV10-3 | AISGNQGAYNEQF
TRBJ2-2 | TRBV7-3 | ASRAGSPSTGELF
TRBJ2-7 | TRBV6-5 | ASSRLAGPYEQY
TRBJ2-1 | TRBV27 | ASSLSRLAGSAPYNEQF
TRBJ2-5 | TRBV28 | ASSFPLGQGEETQY
TRBJ2-7 | TRBV5-1 | ASSLAGERDLYEQY
TRBJ2-3 | TRBV5-6 | ASSFGGRGDTQY
TRBJ1-5 | TRBV7-8 | ASSFRTGLNQPQH
TRBJ2-5 | TRBV5-6 | ASSAGTGARLETQY
TRBJ2-1 | TRBV7-7 | ASSFEPGLAGVEQF
TRBJ1-1 | TRBV27 | ASSLPGGTEAF
TRBJ1-4 | TRBV30 | AWSVGQRGEKLF
TRBJ2-1 | TRBV28 | ASSLFGSSSYNEQF
TRBJ1-5 | TRBV4-2 | ASSPGAGTGLGQPQH
TRBJ2-1 | TRBV7-6 | ASSLGPAWNEQF
TRBJ1-2 | TRBV30 | AWSVTARAHGYT
TRBJ2-1 | TRBV27 | ASSQTRQGILTYNEQF
TRBJ2-2 | TRBV7-7 | ASSPPAGELF
TRBJ2-3 | TRBV5-1 | ASSAGPVTRPGTDTQY
TRBJ2-1 | TRBV19 | ASSIARGSDRVGNEQF
TRBJ1-5 | TRBV20-1 | SARDLMAQH
TRBJ2-1 | TRBV6-4 | ATGTSGRARLNEQF
TRBJ2-5 | TRBV29-1 | SVEYAQKRETQY
TRBJ2-7 | TRBV29-1 | SAASDPYEQY
TRBJ2-5 | TRBV29-1 | SVDRSGTQY
TRBJ2-7 | TRBV20-1 | SAREGEKQY
TRBJ1-3 | TRBV6-6 | ASSYLGSGNTIY